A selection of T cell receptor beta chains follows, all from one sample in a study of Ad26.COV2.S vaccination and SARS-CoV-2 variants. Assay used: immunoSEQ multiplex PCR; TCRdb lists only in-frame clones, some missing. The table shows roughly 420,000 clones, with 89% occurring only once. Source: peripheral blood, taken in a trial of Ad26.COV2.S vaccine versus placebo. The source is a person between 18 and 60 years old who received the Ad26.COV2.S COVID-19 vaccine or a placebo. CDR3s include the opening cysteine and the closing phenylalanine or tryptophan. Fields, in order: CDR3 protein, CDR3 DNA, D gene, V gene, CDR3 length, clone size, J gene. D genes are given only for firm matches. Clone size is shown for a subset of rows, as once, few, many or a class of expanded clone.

CDR3: CASSSATGGPDQPQHF; DNA: TGTGCCAGCTCATCAGCGACAGGGGGCCCCGATCAGCCCCAGCATTTT; D: TRBD1; V: TRBV18; length: 16; size: .; J: TRBJ1-5
CDR3: CASSLNGDSNQPQHF; DNA: TGTGCCAGCAGTTTAAACGGGGATAGCAATCAGCCCCAGCATTTT; D: .; V: TRBV27; length: 15; size: .; J: TRBJ1-5
CDR3: CASSQDPGQGYGYTF; DNA: TGCGCCAGCAGCCAAGATCCGGGGCAGGGCTATGGCTACACCTTC; D: .; V: TRBV4-1; length: 15; size: .; J: TRBJ1-2
CDR3: CASSPQRGRGAENEQFF; DNA: TGTGCCAGCAGCCCTCAGAGGGGGCGAGGGGCGGAAAATGAGCAGTTCTTC; D: TRBD1; V: TRBV7-9; length: 17; size: few; J: TRBJ2-1
CDR3: CASNKAANYGYTF; DNA: TGTGCCAGTAACAAAGCAGCTAACTATGGCTACACCTTC; D: .; V: TRBV19; length: 13; size: .; J: TRBJ1-2
CDR3: CASSAFTGANVLTF; DNA: TGTGCCAGCAGCGCGTTCACTGGGGCCAACGTCCTGACTTTC; D: .; V: TRBV9; length: 14; size: .; J: TRBJ2-6
CDR3: CASSPRSNSYNEQFF; DNA: TGTGCCAGCTCACCACGGTCCAACTCCTACAATGAGCAGTTCTTC; D: .; V: TRBV18; length: 15; size: .; J: TRBJ2-1
CDR3: CASSLRIFYEQYF; DNA: TGTGCCAGCAGTTTACGTATTTTCTACGAGCAGTACTTC; D: .; V: TRBV28; length: 13; size: .; J: TRBJ2-7
CDR3: CASSKTDLSGNTIYF; DNA: TGTGCCAGCAGCAAGACAGACCTCTCTGGAAACACCATATATTTT; D: .; V: TRBV6-6; length: 15; size: .; J: TRBJ1-3
CDR3: CASSQGLRGSTDTQYF; DNA: TGTGCCAGCAGCCAGGGACTCCGGGGGAGCACAGATACGCAGTATTTT; D: .; V: TRBV3-1/TRBV3-2; length: 16; size: .; J: TRBJ2-3
CDR3: CASSVQGAQEKLFF; DNA: TGTGCCAGTAGTGTACAGGGGGCTCAGGAAAAACTGTTTTTT; D: TRBD1; V: TRBV19; length: 14; size: once; J: TRBJ1-4
CDR3: CASSLASTSGVPYEQYF; DNA: TGTGCCAGCAGCTTAGCCTCTACTAGCGGGGTGCCCTACGAGCAGTACTTC; D: TRBD2; V: TRBV7-2; length: 17; size: once; J: TRBJ2-7
CDR3: CASSLLRTGEQPQHF; DNA: TGTGCCAGCAGCTTACTCAGGACGGGGGAGCAGCCCCAGCATTTT; D: .; V: TRBV7-2; length: 15; size: .; J: TRBJ1-5
CDR3: CASSPNRQGEQYF; DNA: TGTGCCAGCAGCCCTAACCGACAGGGGGAGCAGTACTTC; D: TRBD1; V: TRBV7-3; length: 13; size: .; J: TRBJ2-7
CDR3: CASREQGRGDTQYF; DNA: TGTGCCAGCAGAGAACAGGGACGAGGGGATACGCAGTATTTT; D: .; V: TRBV28; length: 14; size: .; J: TRBJ2-3
CDR3: CASSYFLQGDYGYTF; DNA: TGTGCCAGCAGTTATTTCCTACAGGGTGACTATGGCTACACCTTC; D: .; V: TRBV6-6; length: 15; size: .; J: TRBJ1-2
CDR3: CASRPWGETQYF; DNA: TGTGCCAGCAGGCCTTGGGGAGAGACCCAGTACTTC; D: .; V: TRBV2; length: 12; size: .; J: TRBJ2-5